Listed below are T cell receptor beta chains from one sample, sequenced in a study of shared clonotypes between healthy human individuals. Profiled with immunoSEQ multiplex PCR; TCRdb holds only in-frame clones, not every one. In the table there are roughly 1 million clones, about 75% of which are singletons. Input material: memory CD4+ T cells sorted from blood. The receptors originated from a young man in good health. CDR3s include the opening cysteine and the closing phenylalanine or tryptophan. Each record gives: J gene, clone size, D gene, V gene, CDR3 protein, CDR3 DNA. The D gene is left open where the match is weak. Expanded clones are given a class, and other clones once, few, many or no size at all.

J gene: TRBJ1-1
clone size: few
D gene: NA
V gene: TRBV6-5
CDR3 protein: CASSYSTTRTEAFF
CDR3 DNA: TGTGCCAGCAGTTACTCTACAACCCGCACTGAAGCTTTCTTT

J gene: TRBJ1-6
clone size: NA
D gene: NA
V gene: TRBV30
CDR3 protein: CAWSVQISYNSPLHF
CDR3 DNA: TGTGCCTGGAGTGTACAAATCTCCTATAATTCACCCCTCCACTTT

J gene: TRBJ2-7
clone size: NA
D gene: NA
V gene: TRBV5-1
CDR3 protein: CASSLEGDRSNEQYF
CDR3 DNA: TGCGCCAGCAGCTTGGAGGGGGATAGAAGCAACGAGCAGTACTTC

J gene: TRBJ2-1
clone size: NA
D gene: TRBD2
V gene: TRBV10-3
CDR3 protein: CAISGAGGFHEQFF
CDR3 DNA: TGTGCCATCAGTGGAGCGGGGGGGTTTCATGAGCAGTTCTTC

J gene: TRBJ2-1
clone size: NA
D gene: TRBD1
V gene: TRBV4-3
CDR3 protein: CAPWGGQGAKNEQFF
CDR3 DNA: TGCGCCCCTTGGGGGGGACAGGGGGCGAAGAATGAGCAGTTCTTC

J gene: TRBJ1-5
clone size: NA
D gene: TRBD1
V gene: TRBV6-6
CDR3 protein: CASRGWTGTGNQPQHF
CDR3 DNA: TGTGCCAGCAGGGGATGGACAGGGACCGGCAATCAGCCCCAGCATTTT

J gene: TRBJ1-3
clone size: NA
D gene: NA
V gene: TRBV7-9
CDR3 protein: CASSRDGGSGNTIYF
CDR3 DNA: TGTGCCAGCAGCCGGGACGGCGGCTCTGGAAACACCATATATTTT

J gene: TRBJ1-2
clone size: few
D gene: TRBD1
V gene: TRBV18
CDR3 protein: CASSPALDRVYGYTF
CDR3 DNA: TGTGCCAGCTCACCAGCTCTAGACAGGGTCTATGGCTACACCTTC

J gene: TRBJ2-7
clone size: NA
D gene: TRBD1
V gene: TRBV2
CDR3 protein: CASSEDRGISYEQYF
CDR3 DNA: TGTGCCAGCAGTGAAGACAGGGGGATCTCCTACGAGCAGTACTTC

J gene: TRBJ2-1
clone size: NA
D gene: NA
V gene: TRBV5-4
CDR3 protein: CASSPRTRDNEQFF
CDR3 DNA: TGTGCCAGCAGCCCGAGGACAAGAGACAATGAGCAGTTCTTC

J gene: TRBJ1-2
clone size: NA
D gene: NA
V gene: TRBV10-1
CDR3 protein: CASSEQKNYGYTF
CDR3 DNA: TGCGCCAGCAGTGAACAGAAAAACTATGGCTACACCTTC

J gene: TRBJ1-4
clone size: NA
D gene: NA
V gene: TRBV10-3
CDR3 protein: CAISGTANTNEKLFF
CDR3 DNA: TGTGCCATCAGCGGGACGGCCAACACCAATGAAAAACTGTTTTTT

J gene: TRBJ2-5
clone size: NA
D gene: TRBD2
V gene: TRBV2
CDR3 protein: CASKGLAETQYF
CDR3 DNA: TGTGCCAGCAAGGGACTAGCGGAGACCCAGTACTTC

J gene: TRBJ2-7
clone size: many
D gene: NA
V gene: TRBV9
CDR3 protein: CASSVDGATAYEQYF
CDR3 DNA: TGTGCCAGCAGCGTAGATGGGGCCACCGCCTACGAGCAGTACTTC

J gene: TRBJ2-1
clone size: NA
D gene: NA
V gene: TRBV18
CDR3 protein: CASSPRVRNEQFF
CDR3 DNA: TGTGCCAGCTCACCGCGCGTTAGGAATGAGCAGTTCTTC

J gene: TRBJ2-1
clone size: few
D gene: NA
V gene: TRBV4-1
CDR3 protein: CASSHSPSSYNEQFF
CDR3 DNA: TGCGCCAGCAGCCATAGCCCGAGCTCCTACAATGAGCAGTTCTTC

J gene: TRBJ2-1
clone size: NA
D gene: TRBD1
V gene: TRBV2
CDR3 protein: CASSRDRGSYNEQFF
CDR3 DNA: TGTGCCAGCTCCCGGGACAGGGGTTCCTACAATGAGCAGTTCTTC

J gene: TRBJ1-5
clone size: few
D gene: NA
V gene: TRBV4-1
CDR3 protein: CASSQEPHQPQHF
CDR3 DNA: TGCGCCAGCAGCCAAGAACCCCATCAGCCCCAGCATTTT

J gene: TRBJ2-3
clone size: NA
D gene: NA
V gene: TRBV5-1
CDR3 protein: CASSLDGTSTDTQYF
CDR3 DNA: TGCGCCAGCAGCTTGGACGGTACTAGCACAGATACGCAGTATTTT

J gene: TRBJ1-3
clone size: many
D gene: NA
V gene: TRBV19
CDR3 protein: CASSIEGKAGNTIYF
CDR3 DNA: TGTGCCAGTAGTATTGAGGGGAAGGCTGGAAACACCATATATTTT

J gene: TRBJ2-7
clone size: NA
D gene: NA
V gene: TRBV27
CDR3 protein: CASSSINKAYGQYF
CDR3 DNA: TGTGCCAGCAGTTCGATCAATAAGGCGTACGGGCAGTACTTC

J gene: TRBJ2-1
clone size: few
D gene: TRBD1
V gene: TRBV28
CDR3 protein: CASSPLGQGYNEQFF
CDR3 DNA: TGTGCCAGCTCTCCCCTGGGACAGGGGTACAATGAGCAGTTCTTC

J gene: TRBJ1-2
clone size: NA
D gene: NA
V gene: TRBV5-5
CDR3 protein: CASSLGVVIGYTF
CDR3 DNA: TGTGCCAGCAGCCTGGGGGTAGTGATTGGCTACACCTTC

J gene: TRBJ1-2
clone size: NA
D gene: TRBD1
V gene: TRBV28
CDR3 protein: CASSLVLGTGKAGYTF
CDR3 DNA: TGTGCCAGCAGTTTGGTCCTAGGGACAGGGAAGGCGGGCTACACCTTC

J gene: TRBJ1-1
clone size: NA
D gene: NA
V gene: TRBV5-6
CDR3 protein: CASSRQGATEAFF
CDR3 DNA: TGTGCCAGCAGCCGCCAGGGAGCCACTGAAGCTTTCTTT

J gene: TRBJ1-2
clone size: NA
D gene: TRBD1
V gene: TRBV28
CDR3 protein: CASSSQGADYGYTF
CDR3 DNA: TGTGCCAGCAGTTCACAGGGGGCGGACTATGGCTACACCTTC

J gene: TRBJ1-5
clone size: few
D gene: NA
V gene: TRBV2
CDR3 protein: CASRDALGSSNQPQHF
CDR3 DNA: TGTGCCAGCAGGGACGCCTTGGGGAGTAGCAATCAGCCCCAGCATTTT

J gene: TRBJ1-3
clone size: NA
D gene: NA
V gene: TRBV5-1
CDR3 protein: CASSPGGAGNTIYF
CDR3 DNA: TGCGCCAGCAGCCCCGGGGGGGCAGGAAACACCATATATTTT

J gene: TRBJ1-6
clone size: NA
D gene: NA
V gene: TRBV7-3
CDR3 protein: CASSFGQNSPLHF
CDR3 DNA: TGTGCCAGCAGCTTCGGACAAAATTCACCCCTCCACTTT

J gene: TRBJ2-2
clone size: once
D gene: NA
V gene: TRBV7-2
CDR3 protein: CASSLVMAGTGELFF
CDR3 DNA: TGTGCCAGCAGCTTGGTCATGGCGGGCACCGGGGAGCTGTTTTTT

J gene: TRBJ1-1
clone size: NA
D gene: NA
V gene: TRBV5-4
CDR3 protein: CASSFEGVGTEAFF
CDR3 DNA: TGTGCCAGCAGCTTCGAAGGGGTGGGGACTGAAGCTTTCTTT

J gene: TRBJ2-5
clone size: NA
D gene: NA
V gene: TRBV28
CDR3 protein: CASSHLTAGSETQYF
CDR3 DNA: TGTGCCAGCAGTCACCTGACTGCGGGTTCCGAGACCCAGTACTTC

J gene: TRBJ1-1
clone size: NA
D gene: NA
V gene: TRBV7-9
CDR3 protein: CASSPRVGANTEAFF
CDR3 DNA: TGTGCCAGCAGCCCCCGGGTAGGGGCCAACACTGAAGCTTTCTTT

J gene: TRBJ1-2
clone size: NA
D gene: TRBD1
V gene: TRBV4-1
CDR3 protein: CASSQPRQGVRYGYTF
CDR3 DNA: TGCGCCAGCAGCCAACCCCGACAGGGAGTTCGCTATGGCTACACCTTC

J gene: TRBJ1-4
clone size: NA
D gene: TRBD1
V gene: TRBV7-9
CDR3 protein: CASSPDRGWTNEKLFF
CDR3 DNA: TGTGCCAGCAGCCCGGACAGGGGGTGGACTAATGAAAAACTGTTTTTT

J gene: TRBJ1-6
clone size: many
D gene: NA
V gene: TRBV5-1
CDR3 protein: CASSLGDMRSSYNSPLHF
CDR3 DNA: TGCGCCAGCAGCTTGGGGGATATGAGGAGCTCCTATAATTCACCCCTCCACTTT

J gene: TRBJ2-7
clone size: NA
D gene: NA
V gene: TRBV6-5
CDR3 protein: CASRPYSGRQYF
CDR3 DNA: TGTGCCAGCAGACCCTACTCGGGACGGCAGTACTTC

J gene: TRBJ2-1
clone size: once
D gene: NA
V gene: TRBV19
CDR3 protein: CASSPQGTRSYNEQFF
CDR3 DNA: TGTGCCAGCTCTCCCCAGGGGACCAGGTCCTACAATGAGCAGTTCTTC